This entry features one T cell receptor (beta chain) sequence. Its cognate antigen is unknown. Researchers ran the assay at a deep level. In the authors' methods: With immunoSEQ giving junction-only sequences and no quality scores, filtering differed. Produced via immunoSEQ multiplex PCR; TCRdb's table is partial and in-frame only. V and J calls and clone size follow that table, whereas D and trimming were derived from the DNA. The sample shows millions of clones, roughly 92% of them seen only once. The data derive from a study of shared clonotypes between healthy human individuals. Whole-study context: Each donor had three CD4 naive, three CD4 memory, two CD8 naive and one CD8 memory plate. Study observations and caveats: Naive subsets, compared against memory subsets, generally had larger estimated richness values.

V was shortened by 4 bases and J by 0 bases, with 9 bases between the two germline ends. Per the germline V gene, CDR1 is MNHNS and CDR2 is SASEGT. CDR3 length: 14 amino acids. The specimen sequenced was naive CD4+ T cells sorted from blood. This sample's subset: CD45RA+ positively selected. This sequence originates from a man aged 18 to 29 in good health. This chain connects TRBV6-1 to TRBJ1-2; D remains ambiguous. CDR3 in DNA: TGTGCCAGCAGTGTCCCACAAACTAACTATGGCTACACCTTC. Translation: CASSVPQTNYGYTF.